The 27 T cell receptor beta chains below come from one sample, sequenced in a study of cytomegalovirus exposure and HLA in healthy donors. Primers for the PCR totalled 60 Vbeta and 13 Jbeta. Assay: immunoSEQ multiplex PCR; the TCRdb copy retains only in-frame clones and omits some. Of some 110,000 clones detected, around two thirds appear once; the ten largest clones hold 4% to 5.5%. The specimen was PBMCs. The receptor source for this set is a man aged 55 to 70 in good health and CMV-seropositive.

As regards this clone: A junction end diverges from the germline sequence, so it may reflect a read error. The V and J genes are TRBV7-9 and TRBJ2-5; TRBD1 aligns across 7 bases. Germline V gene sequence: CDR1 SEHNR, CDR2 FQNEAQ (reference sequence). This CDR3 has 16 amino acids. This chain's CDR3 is CSSSFKGTEPQETQYF. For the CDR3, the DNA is TGTTCCAGCAGCTTCAAAGGGACAGAGCCTCAAGAGACCCAGTACTTC.

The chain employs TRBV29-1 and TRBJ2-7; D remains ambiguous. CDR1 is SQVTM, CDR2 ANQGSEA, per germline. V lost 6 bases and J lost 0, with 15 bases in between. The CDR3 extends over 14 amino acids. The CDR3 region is CSVRSTATSYEQYF. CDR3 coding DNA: TGCAGCGTGAGGTCGACGGCAACCTCCTACGAGCAGTACTTC.

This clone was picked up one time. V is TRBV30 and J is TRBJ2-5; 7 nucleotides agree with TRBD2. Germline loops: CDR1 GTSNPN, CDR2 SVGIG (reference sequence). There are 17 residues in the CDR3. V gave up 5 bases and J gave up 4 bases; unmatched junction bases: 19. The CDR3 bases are TGTGCCTGGCATTGGGGAGTGGGGGGGGTCTTAGCAGAGACCCAGTACTTC. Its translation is CAWHWGVGGVLAETQYF.

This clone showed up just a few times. In DNA, the CDR3 is TGCGCCAGCAGCGCCGGACTAGCGGGGGCCTCGACCTACAATGAGCAGTTCTTC. This gives the protein CASSAGLAGASTYNEQFF. The chain uses TRBV5-1 and TRBJ2-1; TRBD2 agrees at 13 bases. V shed 4 bases, J shed 2 bases, and the junction held 9 bases outside the gene matches. Germline CDR1 reads SGHRS; CDR2 reads YFSETQ. This CDR3 has 18 amino acids.

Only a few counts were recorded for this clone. The CDR3 spells CASSDQGRTGEQYF. CDR3 nucleotide sequence: TGTGCCAGCTCTGACCAGGGCAGAACCGGCGAGCAGTACTTC. The rearrangement links TRBV18 to TRBJ2-7; possibly TRBD1 for D (5 bases). Between the trimmed V and J ends, which lost 6 bases and 6 bases, there was a span of 18 bases. This CDR3 contains 14 residues. In germline, CDR1 is KGHSH, CDR2 LQKENI.

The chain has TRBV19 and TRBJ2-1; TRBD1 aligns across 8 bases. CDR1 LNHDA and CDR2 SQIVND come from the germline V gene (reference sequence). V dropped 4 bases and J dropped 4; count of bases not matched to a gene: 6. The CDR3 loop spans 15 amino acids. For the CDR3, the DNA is TGTGCCAGTAGTACCGGACAGGGATTTTACAATGAGCAGTTCTTC. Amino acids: CASSTGQGFYNEQFF.

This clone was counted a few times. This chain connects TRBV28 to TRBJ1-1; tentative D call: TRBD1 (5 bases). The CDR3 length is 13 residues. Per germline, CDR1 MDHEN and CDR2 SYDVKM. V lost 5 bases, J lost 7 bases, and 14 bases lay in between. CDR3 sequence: CASSLPHGGEAFF. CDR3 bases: TGTGCCAGCAGTCTCCCCCACGGGGGTGAAGCTTTCTTT. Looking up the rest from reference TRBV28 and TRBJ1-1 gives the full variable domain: DVKVTQSSRYLVKRTGEKVFLECVQDMDHENMFWYRQDPGLGLRLIYFSYDVKMKEKGDIPEGYSVSREKKERFSLILESASTNQTSMYLCASSLPHGGEAFFGQGTRLTVV.

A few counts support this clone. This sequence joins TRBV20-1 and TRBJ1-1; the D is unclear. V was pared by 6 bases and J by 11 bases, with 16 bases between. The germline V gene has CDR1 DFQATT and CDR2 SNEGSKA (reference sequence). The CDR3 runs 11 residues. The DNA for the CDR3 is TGCAGTGCCCCGGGTGACGTCTTGGCTTTCTTT. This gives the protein CSAPGDVLAFF.

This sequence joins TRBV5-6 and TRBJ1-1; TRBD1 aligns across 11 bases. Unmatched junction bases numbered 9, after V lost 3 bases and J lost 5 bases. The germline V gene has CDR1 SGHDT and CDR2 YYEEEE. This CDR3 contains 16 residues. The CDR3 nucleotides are TGTGCCAGCAGCTCTTATACCGGGACAGGGGGAACTGAAGCTTTCTTT. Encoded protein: CASSSYTGTGGTEAFF.

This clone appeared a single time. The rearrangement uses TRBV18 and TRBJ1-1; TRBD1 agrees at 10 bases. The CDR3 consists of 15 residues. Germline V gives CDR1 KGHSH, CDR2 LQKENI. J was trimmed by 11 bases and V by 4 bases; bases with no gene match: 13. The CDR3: CASSLGQGFGLKAFF. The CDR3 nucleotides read TGTGCCAGCTCACTGGGACAGGGGTTTGGTCTGAAGGCTTTCTTT. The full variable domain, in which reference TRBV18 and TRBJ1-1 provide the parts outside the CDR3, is NAGVMQNPRHLVRRRGQEARLRCSPMKGHSHVYWYRQLPEEGLKFMVYLQKENIIDESGMPKERFSAEFPKEGPSILRIQQVVRGDSAAYFCASSLGQGFGLKAFFGQGTRLTVV.

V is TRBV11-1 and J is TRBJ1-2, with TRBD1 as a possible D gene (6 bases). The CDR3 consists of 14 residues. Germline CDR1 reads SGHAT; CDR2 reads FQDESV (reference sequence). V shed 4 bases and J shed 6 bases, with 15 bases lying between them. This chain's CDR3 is CASSSNTGRDGYTF. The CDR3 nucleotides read TGTGCCAGCAGCTCAAATACAGGGAGGGATGGCTACACCTTC.

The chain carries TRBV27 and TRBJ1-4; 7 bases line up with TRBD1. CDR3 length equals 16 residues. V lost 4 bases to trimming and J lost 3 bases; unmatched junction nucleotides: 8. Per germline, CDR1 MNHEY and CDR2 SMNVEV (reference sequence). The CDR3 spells CASSYGTGAPNEKLFF. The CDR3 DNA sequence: TGTGCCAGCAGTTACGGAACAGGGGCCCCTAATGAAAAACTGTTTTTT.

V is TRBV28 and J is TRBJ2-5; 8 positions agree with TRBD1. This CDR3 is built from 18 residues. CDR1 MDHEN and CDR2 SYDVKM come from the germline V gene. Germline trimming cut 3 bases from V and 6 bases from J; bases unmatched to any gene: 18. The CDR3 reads CASSFELRLGTGKKTQYF. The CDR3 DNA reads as TGTGCCAGCAGTTTCGAGCTCCGTTTAGGGACAGGCAAGAAGACCCAGTACTTC.

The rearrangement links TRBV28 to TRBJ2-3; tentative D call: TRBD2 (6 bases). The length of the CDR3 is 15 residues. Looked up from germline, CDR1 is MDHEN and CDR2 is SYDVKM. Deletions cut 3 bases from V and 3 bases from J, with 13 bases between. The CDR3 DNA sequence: TGTGCCAGCAGTTTCGGGGGAAGTAGGACAGATACGCAGTATTTT. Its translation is CASSFGGSRTDTQYF.

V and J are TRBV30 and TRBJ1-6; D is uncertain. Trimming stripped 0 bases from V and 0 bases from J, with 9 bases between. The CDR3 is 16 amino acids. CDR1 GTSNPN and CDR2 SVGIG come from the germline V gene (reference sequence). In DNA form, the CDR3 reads TGTGCCTGGAGTGTACGGGTGTCCTCCTATAATTCACCCCTCCACTTT. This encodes CAWSVRVSSYNSPLHF.

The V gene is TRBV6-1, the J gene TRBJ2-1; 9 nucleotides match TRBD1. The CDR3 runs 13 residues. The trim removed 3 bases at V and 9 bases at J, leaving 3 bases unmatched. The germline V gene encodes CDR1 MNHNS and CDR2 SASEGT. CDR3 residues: CASSEATGGEQFF. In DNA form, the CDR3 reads TGTGCCAGCAGTGAGGCGACAGGGGGTGAGCAGTTCTTC.

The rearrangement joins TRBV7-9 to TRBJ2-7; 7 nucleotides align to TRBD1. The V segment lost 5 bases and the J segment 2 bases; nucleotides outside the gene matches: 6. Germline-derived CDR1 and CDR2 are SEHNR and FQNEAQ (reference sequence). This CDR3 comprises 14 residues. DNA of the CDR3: TGTGCCAGCAGCCCGCCGGGACAGACCTACGAGCAGTACTTC. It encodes CASSPPGQTYEQYF.

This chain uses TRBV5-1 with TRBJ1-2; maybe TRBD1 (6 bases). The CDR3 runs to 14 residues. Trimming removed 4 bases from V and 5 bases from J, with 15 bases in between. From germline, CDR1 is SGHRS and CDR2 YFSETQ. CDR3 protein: CASSPYSGEYGYTF. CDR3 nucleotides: TGCGCCAGCAGCCCCTATTCAGGGGAGTATGGCTACACCTTC.

DNA for the CDR3: TGTGCCAGCATGCAAACAGGGGGCGGCGGCTATGGCTACACCTTC. Translated: CASMQTGGGGYGYTF. The J gene is TRBJ1-2, the V gene TRBV6-1, with 9 bases identical to TRBD1. Per the germline V gene, CDR1 is MNHNS and CDR2 is SASEGT. The CDR3 has 15 residues. The V and J ends lost 7 bases and 4 bases, in that order; junction bases with no gene match: 10.

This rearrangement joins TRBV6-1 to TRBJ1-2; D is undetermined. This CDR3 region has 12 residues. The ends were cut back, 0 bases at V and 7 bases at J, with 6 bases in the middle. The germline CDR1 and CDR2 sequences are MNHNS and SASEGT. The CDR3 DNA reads TGTGCCAGCAGTGAAGCGCCGGGTGGCTACACCTTC. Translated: CASSEAPGGYTF.

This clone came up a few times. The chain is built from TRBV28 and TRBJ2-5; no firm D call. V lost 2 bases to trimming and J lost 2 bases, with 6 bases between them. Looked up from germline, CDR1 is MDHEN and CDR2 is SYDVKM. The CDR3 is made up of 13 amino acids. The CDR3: CASSLQWQETQYF. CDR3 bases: TGTGCCAGCAGTTTACAGTGGCAAGAGACCCAGTACTTC.

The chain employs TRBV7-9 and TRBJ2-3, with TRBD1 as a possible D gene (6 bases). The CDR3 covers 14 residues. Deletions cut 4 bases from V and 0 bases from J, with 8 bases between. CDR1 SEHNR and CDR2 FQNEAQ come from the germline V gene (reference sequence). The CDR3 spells CASSSQGSTDTQYF. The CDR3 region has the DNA TGTGCCAGCAGCTCACAGGGTAGCACAGATACGCAGTATTTT.

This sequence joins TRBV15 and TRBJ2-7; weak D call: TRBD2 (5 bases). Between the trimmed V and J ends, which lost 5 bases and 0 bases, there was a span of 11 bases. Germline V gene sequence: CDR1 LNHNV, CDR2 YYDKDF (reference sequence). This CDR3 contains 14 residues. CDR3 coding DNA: TGTGCCACCAGCTTTTCGGCGGGCTCCTACGAGCAGTACTTC. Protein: CATSFSAGSYEQYF.

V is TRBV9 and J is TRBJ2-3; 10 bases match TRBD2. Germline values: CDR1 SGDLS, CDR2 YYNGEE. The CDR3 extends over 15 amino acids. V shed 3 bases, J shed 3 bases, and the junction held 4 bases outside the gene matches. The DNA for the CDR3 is TGTGCCAGCAGCGGCAGAGCGGGGGGGACAGATACGCAGTATTTT. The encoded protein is CASSGRAGGTDTQYF.

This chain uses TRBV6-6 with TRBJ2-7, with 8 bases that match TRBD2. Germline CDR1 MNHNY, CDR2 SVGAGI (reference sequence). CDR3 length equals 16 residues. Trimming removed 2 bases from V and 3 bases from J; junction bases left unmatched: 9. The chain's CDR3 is CASSYETGLGVYEQYF. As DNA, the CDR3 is TGTGCCAGCAGTTACGAGACGGGACTAGGCGTCTACGAGCAGTACTTC.

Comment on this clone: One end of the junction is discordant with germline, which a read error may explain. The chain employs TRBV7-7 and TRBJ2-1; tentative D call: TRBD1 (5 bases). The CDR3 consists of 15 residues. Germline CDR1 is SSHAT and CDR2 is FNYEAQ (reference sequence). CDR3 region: CASSRAQGSYNEQFF. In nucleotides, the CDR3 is TGTGCTAGCAGCCGGGCCCAGGGATCCTACAATGAGCAGTTCTTC.

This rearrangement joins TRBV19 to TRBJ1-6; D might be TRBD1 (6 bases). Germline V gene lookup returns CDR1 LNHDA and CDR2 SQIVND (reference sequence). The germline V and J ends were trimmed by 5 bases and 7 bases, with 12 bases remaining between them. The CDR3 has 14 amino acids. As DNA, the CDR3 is TGTGCCAGTAGTTTGGGACATCAAAATTCACCCCTCCACTTT. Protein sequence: CASSLGHQNSPLHF.